These T cell receptor beta chains were read from a single sample in a study of CD8 T cells in Susac syndrome. MiXCR, applied by TCRdb to the immunoSEQ multiplex PCR reads, yields one record per CDR3 protein. The sample holds some 140,000 distinct CDR3 sequences; 91% are singletons and the top ten take around 0.25%. Sample: CD8+ T cells from PBMCs. The receptors here all came from a human donor with multiple sclerosis. The CDR3 runs from the conserved cysteine through the conserved F or W. D genes are given only for firm matches. Rows give clone size only sometimes, using once, few, many, or a class for an expanded clone.

d_call j_call clone_size v_call cdr3_aa cdr3_nt
. TRBJ2-6 . TRBV9 CASSAVGQTGANVLTF TGTGCCAGCAGCGCTGTGGGGCAGACTGGGGCCAACGTCCTGACTTTC
. TRBJ1-2 . TRBV27 CASSLSYRVRDGYTF TGTGCCAGCAGTTTAAGTTACAGGGTTCGAGATGGCTACACCTTC
TRBD1 TRBJ2-7 . TRBV6-5 CASSSGTGLEQYF TGTGCCAGCAGTTCCGGGACAGGTTTGGAGCAGTACTTC
. TRBJ1-5 . TRBV27 CASSPTGFNQPQHF TGTGCCAGCAGTCCAACAGGATTTAATCAGCCCCAGCATTTT
TRBD1 TRBJ2-1 once TRBV27 CASSPRGRFNEQFF TGTGCCAGCAGTCCCAGGGGGCGATTCAATGAGCAGTTCTTC
. TRBJ1-2 . TRBV10-2 CASSGWAGDGYTF TGCGCCAGCAGTGGATGGGCAGGGGATGGCTACACCTTC
. TRBJ1-5 . TRBV28 CASSFEGYSNQPQHF TGTGCCAGCAGTTTTGAGGGTTATAGCAATCAGCCCCAGCATTTT
TRBD2 TRBJ2-2 . TRBV7-9 CATRREGGTGELFF TGTGCCACCCGACGGGAGGGAGGAACGGGGGAGCTGTTTTTT
. TRBJ2-3 . TRBV6-2/TRBV6-3 CASTGTSSTDTQYF TGTGCCAGCACGGGGACCTCTAGCACAGATACGCAGTATTTT
. TRBJ2-2 . TRBV25-1 CASSPSVWELFF TGTGCCAGCAGTCCGTCCGTTTGGGAGCTGTTTTTT
. TRBJ2-7 . TRBV7-2 CASPGDDYEQYF TGTGCCAGCCCAGGGGACGACTACGAGCAGTACTTC
TRBD1 TRBJ2-5 . TRBV18 CASSRPQGAQETQYF TGTGCCAGCTCACGTCCCCAGGGGGCCCAAGAGACCCAGTACTTC
. TRBJ1-2 . TRBV11-1 CASSLGGVADGYTF TGTGCCAGCAGCTTAGGAGGGGTAGCTGATGGCTACACCTTC
TRBD2 TRBJ2-7 . TRBV15 CATSSLEAAGGYYEQYF TGTGCCACCAGCTCGCTTGAGGCAGCGGGAGGGTACTACGAGCAGTACTTC
TRBD1 TRBJ2-1 . TRBV29-1 CSVEDRGQGRIEQFF TGCAGCGTTGAAGATAGGGGACAGGGAAGGATTGAGCAGTTCTTC
TRBD1 TRBJ1-5 . TRBV3-1 CASSQTGQGNQPQHF TGTGCCAGCAGCCAAACCGGACAGGGCAATCAGCCCCAGCATTTT
TRBD2 TRBJ2-5 . TRBV6-5 CASSYPGGGLAEQETQYF TGTGCCAGCAGTTACCCCGGGGGGGGACTAGCGGAGCAAGAGACCCAGTACTTC
TRBD2 TRBJ2-3 . TRBV6-5 CASSYGREGTDTQYF TGTGCCAGCAGTTATGGGCGGGAGGGCACAGATACGCAGTATTTT
TRBD2 TRBJ2-1 . TRBV24-1 CATSDFAGGFVEQFF TGTGCCACCAGTGATTTCGCGGGAGGGTTCGTGGAGCAGTTCTTC